This T cell receptor (beta chain) was sequenced for a study of cytomegalovirus exposure and HLA in healthy donors. There are 13 residues in the CDR3. Germline-derived CDR1 and CDR2 are SEHNR and FQNEAQ (reference sequence). Trimming removed 5 bases at V and 8 bases at J, with 12 bases between. Overall study results and limits: What TCR beta sequences reportedly achieved was accurate prediction of HLA-A and HLA-B alleles in most subjects.

The PCR had 60 Vbeta and 13 Jbeta primers. Assay used: immunoSEQ multiplex PCR; TCRdb lists only in-frame clones, some missing. The table lists around 49,000 clones, around 80% of them singletons. Remarks on this clone: Its antigen is currently unknown.

Sequenced input: PBMCs. The origin of this receptor is a man aged 30 to 39 in good health and CMV-seropositive. The rearrangement links TRBV7-9 to TRBJ1-4; D ambiguous. DNA of the CDR3: TGTGCCAGCAGCCAAGCGGATACGGAAAAACTGTTTTTT. It specifies CASSQADTEKLFF.